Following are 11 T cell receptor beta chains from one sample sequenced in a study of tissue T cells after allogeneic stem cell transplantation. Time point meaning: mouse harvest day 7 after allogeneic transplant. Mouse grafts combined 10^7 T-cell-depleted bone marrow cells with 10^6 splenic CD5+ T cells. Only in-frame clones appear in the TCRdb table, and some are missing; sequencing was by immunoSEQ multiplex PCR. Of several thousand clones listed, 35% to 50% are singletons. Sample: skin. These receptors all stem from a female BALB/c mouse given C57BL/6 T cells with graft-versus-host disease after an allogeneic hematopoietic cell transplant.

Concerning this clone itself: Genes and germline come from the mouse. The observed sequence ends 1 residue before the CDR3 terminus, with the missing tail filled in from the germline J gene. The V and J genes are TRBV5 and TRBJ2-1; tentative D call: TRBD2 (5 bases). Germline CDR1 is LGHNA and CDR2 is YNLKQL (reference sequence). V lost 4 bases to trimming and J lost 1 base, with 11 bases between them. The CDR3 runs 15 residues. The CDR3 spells CASSPSLENYAEQFF. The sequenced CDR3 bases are TGTGCCAGCAGCCCCTCACTGGAGAACTATGCTGAGCAGTTC.

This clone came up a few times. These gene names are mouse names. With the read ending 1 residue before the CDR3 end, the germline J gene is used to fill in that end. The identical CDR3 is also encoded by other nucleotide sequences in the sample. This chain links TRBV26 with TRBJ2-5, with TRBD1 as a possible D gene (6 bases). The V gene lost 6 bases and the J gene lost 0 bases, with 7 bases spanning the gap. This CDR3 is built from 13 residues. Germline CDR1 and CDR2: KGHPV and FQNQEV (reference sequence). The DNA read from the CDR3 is TGTGCCAGCAGCAGGGGAAACCAAGACACCCAGTAC. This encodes CASSRGNQDTQY. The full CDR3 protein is CASSRGNQDTQYF.

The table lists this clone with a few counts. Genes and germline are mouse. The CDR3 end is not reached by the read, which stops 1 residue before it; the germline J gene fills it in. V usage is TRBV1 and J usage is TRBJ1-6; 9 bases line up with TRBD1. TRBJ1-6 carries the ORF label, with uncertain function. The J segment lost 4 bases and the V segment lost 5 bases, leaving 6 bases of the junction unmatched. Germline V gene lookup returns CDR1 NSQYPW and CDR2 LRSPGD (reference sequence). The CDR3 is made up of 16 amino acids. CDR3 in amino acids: CTCSSRDREYNSPLYF. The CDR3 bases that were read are TGCACCTGCAGTTCCCGGGACAGGGAATATAATTCGCCCCTCTAC.

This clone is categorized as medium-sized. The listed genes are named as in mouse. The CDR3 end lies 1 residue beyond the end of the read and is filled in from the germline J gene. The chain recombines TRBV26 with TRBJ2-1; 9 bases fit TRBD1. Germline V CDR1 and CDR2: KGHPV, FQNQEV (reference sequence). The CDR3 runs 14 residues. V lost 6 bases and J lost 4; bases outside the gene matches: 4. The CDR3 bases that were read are TGTGCCAGCAGCCGGACAGGGGTTTATGCTGAGCAGTTC. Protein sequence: CASSRTGVYAEQF. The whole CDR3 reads CASSRTGVYAEQFF.

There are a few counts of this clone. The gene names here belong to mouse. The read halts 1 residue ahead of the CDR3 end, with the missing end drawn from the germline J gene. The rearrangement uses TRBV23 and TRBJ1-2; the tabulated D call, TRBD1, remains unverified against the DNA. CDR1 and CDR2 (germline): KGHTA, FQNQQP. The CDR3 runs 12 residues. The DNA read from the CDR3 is TGCTCCAGCAGCCCCAGGGGATCCGACTACACC. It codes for CSSSPRGSDYT. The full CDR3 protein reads CSSSPRGSDYTF.

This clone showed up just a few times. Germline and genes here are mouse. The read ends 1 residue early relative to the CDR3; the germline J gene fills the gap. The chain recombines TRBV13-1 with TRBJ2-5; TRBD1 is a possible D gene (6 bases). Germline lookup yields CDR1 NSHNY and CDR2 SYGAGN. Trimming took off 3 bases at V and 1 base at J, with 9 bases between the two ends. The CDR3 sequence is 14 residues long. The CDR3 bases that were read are TGTGCCAGCAGTGTCCAGGGGTACCAAGACACCCAGTAC. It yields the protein CASSVQGYQDTQY. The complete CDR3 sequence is CASSVQGYQDTQYF.

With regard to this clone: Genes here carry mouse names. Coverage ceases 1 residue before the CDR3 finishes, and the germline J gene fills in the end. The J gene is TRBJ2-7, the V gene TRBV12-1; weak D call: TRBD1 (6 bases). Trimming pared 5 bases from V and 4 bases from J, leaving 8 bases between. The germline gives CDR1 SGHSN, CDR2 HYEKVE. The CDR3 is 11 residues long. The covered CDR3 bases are TGTGCCAGCTTACAGGGATATGAACAGTAC. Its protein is CASLQGYEQY. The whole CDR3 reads CASLQGYEQYF.

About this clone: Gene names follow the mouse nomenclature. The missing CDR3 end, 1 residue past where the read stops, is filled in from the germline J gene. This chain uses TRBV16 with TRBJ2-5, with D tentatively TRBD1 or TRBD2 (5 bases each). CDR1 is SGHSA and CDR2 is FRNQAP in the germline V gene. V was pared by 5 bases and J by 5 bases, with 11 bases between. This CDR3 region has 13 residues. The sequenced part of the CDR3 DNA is TGTGCAAGCAGCACGCAGGGACGAGACACCCAGTAC. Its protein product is CASSTQGRDTQY. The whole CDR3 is CASSTQGRDTQYF.

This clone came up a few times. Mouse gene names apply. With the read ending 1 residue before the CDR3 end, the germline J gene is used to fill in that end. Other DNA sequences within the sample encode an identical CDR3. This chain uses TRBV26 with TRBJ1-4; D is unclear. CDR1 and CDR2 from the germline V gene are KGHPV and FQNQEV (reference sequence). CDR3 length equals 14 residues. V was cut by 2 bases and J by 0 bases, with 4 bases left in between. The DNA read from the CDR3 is TGTGCCAGCAGTCTGCCATTTTCCAACGAAAGATTATTT. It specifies CASSLPFSNERLF. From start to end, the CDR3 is CASSLPFSNERLFF.

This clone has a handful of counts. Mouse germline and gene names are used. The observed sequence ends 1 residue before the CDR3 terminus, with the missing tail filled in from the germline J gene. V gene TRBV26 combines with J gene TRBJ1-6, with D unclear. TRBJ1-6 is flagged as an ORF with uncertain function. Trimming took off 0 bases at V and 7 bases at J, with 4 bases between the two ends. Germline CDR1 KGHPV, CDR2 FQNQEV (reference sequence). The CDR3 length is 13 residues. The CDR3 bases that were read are TGTGCCAGCAGTCTGTCGGGGAATTCGCCCCTCTAC. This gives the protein CASSLSGNSPLY. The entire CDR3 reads CASSLSGNSPLYF.

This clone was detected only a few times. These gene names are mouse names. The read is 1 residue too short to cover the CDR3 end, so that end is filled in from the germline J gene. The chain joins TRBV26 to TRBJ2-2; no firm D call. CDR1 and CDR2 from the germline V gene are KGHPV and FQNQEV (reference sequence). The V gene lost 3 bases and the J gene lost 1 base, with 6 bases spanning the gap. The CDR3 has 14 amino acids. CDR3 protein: CASSLRGNTGQLYF. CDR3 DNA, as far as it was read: TGTGCCAGCAGTCTTCGGGGAAACACCGGGCAGCTCTAC.